This T cell receptor beta chain was sequenced during a study of blood T cells in healthy people across ages. Only a few counts were recorded for this clonotype. Its antigen is unidentified. This CDR3 has 16 residues. Trimming at V came to 2 bases and at J to 4 bases, leaving 9 bases not matched to a gene. Germline CDR1 MDHEN, CDR2 SYDVKM. A second PCR of about 6 to 12 cycles used a sample-barcoded 5' primer and a J-beta primer mix. TCRdb analysed the 5' RACE reads with MiXCR anew, one entry per CDR3 protein. The sample has 700,000 to 800,000 distinct CDR3 sequences; roughly 41% are singletons. Whole-study results and caveats: Per million T cells, the diversity of TCR beta decreased roughly linearly as age advanced. Among long-lived donors, naive CD4+ cells were more numerous and diversity higher than in aged donors.

The V call is TRBV28, the J call TRBJ1-2; 8 bases fit TRBD1. Material: blood. The TCR was taken from a woman aged 60-70 years in good health. The CDR3 DNA reads TGTGCCAGCAGTTTAGATCGCAGGGGGCGCGGCTATGGCTACACCTTC. Translation: CASSLDRRGRGYGYTF.